This T cell receptor beta chain was profiled in a study of OX40 agonist ivuxolimab in advanced cancers. Germline assignment: CDR1 PRHDT and CDR2 FYEKMQ (reference sequence). With 0 bases clipped from V and 8 bases from J, the junction kept 9 bases outside the gene matches. The CDR3 has 16 amino acids. TCRdb keeps only in-frame clones here, not all; method: immunoSEQ multiplex PCR. The table lists roughly 26,000 clones, approximately 91% of them singletons. The material was CD4+ or CD8+ T cells sorted from blood, obtained in a trial of the OX40 agonist ivuxolimab. The chain recombines TRBV13 with TRBJ1-2, with 10 bases lining up with TRBD1. This TCR derives from an adult with an advanced solid tumor such as melanoma, head and neck, liver or kidney cancer. CDR3: CASSLGLSGTGVGYTF. CDR3 sequence (DNA): TGTGCCAGCAGCTTAGGCTTATCCGGGACAGGGGTAGGCTACACCTTC. Drawing the rest from reference TRBV13 and TRBJ1-2, the complete variable domain is AAGVIQSPRHLIKEKRETATLKCYPIPRHDTVYWYQQGPGQDPQFLISFYEKMQSDKGSIPDRFSAQQFSDYHSELNMSSLELGDSALYFCASSLGLSGTGVGYTFGSGTRLTVV.